A single sample is the source of the 27 T cell receptor beta chains below, sequenced in a study of regulatory T cells in long-lasting Graves disease. The time point was: newly diagnosed GD, antithyroid drugs for less than 3 months. The TCR library used RNA extracted from PBMCs. Both iRepertoire HTBI primers and Arm-PCR of CDR3 regions were used to build the TCR beta libraries. Each CDR3 protein gets one entry after TCRdb re-called the multiplex PCR reads with MiXCR. The sample holds about 540,000 distinct CDR3 sequences, approximately 13% seen once. The same specimen was also included in a second study, on T cells in Graves' hyperthyroidism and ophthalmopathy.

The specimen was peripheral blood mononuclear cells (PBMCs), collected at new diagnosis, from a patient treated with antithyroid drugs. The receptor source for this set is a young man with Graves disease.

This clonotype was seen many times. The chain links TRBV3-1 to TRBJ1-1, with D hard to call. The CDR3 is 12 residues long. With 2 bases removed from V and 4 bases from J, the gap between germline ends came to 5 bases. Germline lookup yields CDR1 LGHDT and CDR2 YNNKEL (reference sequence). The CDR3 coding sequence is TGTGCCAGCAGCCAATATTCCACTGAAGCTTTCTTT. Encoded protein: CASSQYSTEAFF. The complete variable domain, with remaining parts taken from reference TRBV3-1 and TRBJ1-1, reads DTAVSQTPKYLVTQMGNDKSIKCEQNLGHDTMYWYKQDSKKFLKIMFSYNNKELIINETVPNRFSPKSPDKAHLNLHINSLELGDSAVYFCASSQYSTEAFFGQGTRLTVV.

This clonotype was detected many times. V is TRBV12-3 or TRBV12-4 and J is TRBJ2-5, with TRBD2 matching over 8 bases. The CDR3 is made up of 16 amino acids. V trimming: 5 bases; J trimming: 4 bases; junction bases outside the gene matches: 12. CDR3 amino acids: CASSTRGGLAGETQYF. In nucleotides, the CDR3 is TGTGCCAGCAGTACCCGGGGGGGCCTTGCGGGAGAGACCCAGTACTTC.

Worth noting for this clonotype: This may be a read error, as it is one base from a much larger clone. The CDR3 reads CASGIQGRGTQYF. CDR3 DNA sequence: TGTGCCAGCGGGATACAGGGGAGGGGGACCCAGTACTTC. The chain employs TRBV7-7 and TRBJ2-5, with D perhaps matching TRBD1 or TRBD2 (7 bases each). Germline CDR1 and CDR2: SSHAT and FNYEAQ (reference sequence). CDR3 length: 13 residues. Deletions cut 8 bases from V and 7 bases from J, with 17 bases between. Full variable domain (missing parts from reference TRBV7-7 and TRBJ2-5): GAGVSQSPRYKVTKRGQDVTLRCDPISSHATLYWYQQALGQGPEFLTYFNYEAQPDKSGLPSDRFSAERPEGSISTLTIQRTEQRDSAMYRCASGIQGRGTQYFGPGTRLLVL.

This sequence joins TRBV12-3 or TRBV12-4 and TRBJ2-5; 10 bases agree with TRBD2. The V and J ends lost 3 bases and 4 bases, in that order; junction bases with no gene match: 8. This CDR3 is built from 16 residues. CDR3 amino acids: CASSLFGSSGGETQYF. The CDR3 coding sequence is TGTGCCAGCAGTTTGTTTGGGTCTAGCGGGGGAGAGACCCAGTACTTC.

Ten or more counts support this clonotype. This chain connects TRBV3-1 to TRBJ2-1; the D is unclear. Germline V lookup: CDR1 LGHDT, CDR2 YNNKEL (reference sequence). The CDR3 extends over 14 amino acids. The V gene lost 7 bases and the J gene lost 1 base, with 11 bases spanning the gap. CDR3 sequence reads: CASTLVGSYNEQFF. For the CDR3, the DNA is TGTGCCAGCACCCTAGTCGGTTCCTACAATGAGCAGTTCTTC.

Regarding this clonotype: A read error may explain this, as a much larger clone is one base away. The rearrangement joins TRBV20-1 to TRBJ2-3; TRBD2 is a possible D gene (5 bases). This CDR3 region has 14 residues. Germline CDR1 reads DFQATT; CDR2 reads SNEGSKA (reference sequence). CDR3 loop: CTANPGTRGDTQYF. The CDR3 DNA reads as TGCACTGCTAACCCGGGTACTAGAGGAGATACGCAGTATTTT.

V gene TRBV18 combines with J gene TRBJ2-4; maybe TRBD2 (5 bases). Germline V gene lookup returns CDR1 KGHSH and CDR2 LQKENI. The CDR3 is 14 residues long. Trimming removed 3 bases at V and 7 bases at J, with 13 bases between. Written as DNA, the CDR3 is TGTGCCAGCTCACCTACGGGGATTATCAACATTCAGTACTTC. This translates into CASSPTGIINIQYF.

This clonotype was counted ten times or more. The chain is built from TRBV11-1 and TRBJ2-1; D uncertain. Trimming removed 4 bases from V and 8 bases from J, with 15 bases in between. The CDR3 totals 14 residues. The V gene's germline CDR1 is SGHAT and CDR2 FQDESV (reference sequence). CDR3 residues: CASSSQDMSDEQFF. The CDR3 coding sequence is TGTGCCAGCAGCTCGCAAGACATGAGCGATGAGCAGTTCTTC.

This clonotype has ten or more counts. The chain recombines TRBV7-9 with TRBJ1-5; D uncertain. Germline V gives CDR1 SEHNR, CDR2 FQNEAQ (reference sequence). This CDR3 has 12 residues. The V end was cut by 3 bases, the J end by 9 bases, with 9 bases between. CDR3 protein: CASSFIESPQHF. CDR3 nucleotides: TGTGCCAGCAGCTTTATTGAGTCGCCCCAGCATTTT.

In this sample, this clonotype turned up once. The chain uses TRBV9 and TRBJ2-1, with D possibly TRBD1 on 7 matching bases. Trimming cost V 3 bases and J 4 bases, with 29 bases left between them. Looked up from germline, CDR1 is SGDLS and CDR2 is YYNGEE. There are 20 residues in the CDR3. The CDR3 region has the DNA TGTGCCAGCAGCGCTCCCCGGTCCAAAACGGAGGGACAGCAGTACAATGAGCAGTTCTTC. The encoded protein is CASSAPRSKTEGQQYNEQFF.

This clonotype was found many times. The V gene is TRBV3-1, the J gene TRBJ2-1; 10 positions match TRBD2. Germline V gene sequence: CDR1 LGHDT, CDR2 YNNKEL (reference sequence). The length of the CDR3 is 15 residues. After removal of 4 bases from V and 4 bases from J, the junction contained 4 bases not matched to a gene. The CDR3 spells CASSRGTSAYNEQFF. The CDR3 DNA is TGTGCCAGCAGCCGAGGGACTAGCGCATACAATGAGCAGTTCTTC.

In the case of this clonotype: This may stem from a read error, because a much larger clone lies one nucleotide away. This chain links TRBV27 with TRBJ2-1; D remains ambiguous. The J call is doubtful: the DNA matches TRBJ2-5 better. The CDR3 consists of 14 residues. Germline assignment: CDR1 MNHEY and CDR2 SMNVEV (reference sequence). CDR3 protein: CASNLLGGVETQYF. Here the CDR3 DNA reads TGTGCCAGCAATTTATTAGGCGGAGTGGAGACCCAGTACTTC.

The chain uses TRBV27 and TRBJ2-2, with D perhaps TRBD1 (6 bases). Germline-derived CDR1 and CDR2 are MNHEY and SMNVEV (reference sequence). There are 14 residues in the CDR3. V lost 5 bases to trimming and J lost 4 bases, with 11 bases between them. The CDR3 DNA sequence: TGTGCCAGCAGTGCAGGGGATCGCACCGGGGAGCTGTTTTTT. Protein: CASSAGDRTGELFF.

This chain joins TRBV5-1 and TRBJ2-5, with 9 bases identical to TRBD2. The germline V gene has CDR1 SGHRS and CDR2 YFSETQ. The length of the CDR3 is 14 residues. J was trimmed by 4 bases and V by 4 bases; bases with no gene match: 5. The CDR3 sequence is CASSATSGLETQYF. CDR3 DNA: TGCGCCAGCAGCGCGACTAGCGGCCTAGAGACCCAGTACTTC.

This clonotype was recorded many times. This chain connects TRBV7-9 to TRBJ2-1, with 14 positions matching TRBD2. This CDR3 contains 16 residues. The J segment lost 6 bases and the V segment lost 5 bases, leaving 6 bases of the junction unmatched. CDR1 is SEHNR, CDR2 FQNEAQ, per germline (reference sequence). The CDR3 sequence: CASSPTGTSGSNEQFF. DNA for the CDR3: TGTGCCAGCAGCCCGACCGGGACTAGCGGGAGCAATGAGCAGTTCTTC.

This clonotype was picked up many times. The genes are TRBV7-2 and TRBJ2-7, with no clear D. Trimming stripped 3 bases from V and 3 bases from J, with 3 bases between. This CDR3 has 11 amino acids. Germline CDR1 reads SGHTA; CDR2 reads FQGNSA. CDR3 loop: CASSFLYEQYF. CDR3 DNA: TGTGCCAGCAGCTTTCTCTACGAGCAGTACTTC.

This clonotype was seen more than once but under ten times. The rearrangement links TRBV18 to TRBJ2-7, with 9 bases fitting TRBD1. The length of the CDR3 is 14 residues. V gave up 8 bases and J gave up 1 base; unmatched junction bases: 6. Germline V lookup: CDR1 KGHSH, CDR2 LQKENI. In nucleotides, the CDR3 is TGTGCCAGCAACCGTGGGACAGGGTCCTACGAGCAGTACTTC. Its protein product is CASNRGTGSYEQYF.

Many counts were recorded for this clonotype. V and J are TRBV12-3 or TRBV12-4 and TRBJ2-7; the D is unclear. Trimming shortened V by 3 bases and J by 3 bases, and 9 bases separated the two germline ends. The CDR3 is 13 residues long. CDR3 DNA: TGTGCCAGCAGTTTGATTATGGACTACGAGCAGTACTTC. Its protein is CASSLIMDYEQYF.

Here the CDR3 reads CASEDKAGYEQYF. CDR3 bases: TGTGCCAGTGAGGACAAGGCGGGTTACGAGCAGTACTTC. V usage is TRBV6-1 and J usage is TRBJ2-7; D is possibly TRBD1 or TRBD2 (5 bases each). The CDR3 is 13 amino acids. V lost 9 bases, J lost 4 bases, and 16 bases lay in between. Per the germline V gene, CDR1 is MNHNS and CDR2 is SASEGT.

This clonotype was picked up many times. The chain links TRBV7-3 to TRBJ2-7; the D gene is possibly TRBD1 (5 bases). This CDR3 is built from 15 residues. Germline V CDR1 and CDR2: SGHTA, FQGTGA. Trimming took off 5 bases at V and 0 bases at J, with 14 bases between the two ends. The CDR3 nucleotides read TGTGCCAGCAGCCCTGGACAACCCTCCTCCTACGAGCAGTACTTC. Residues: CASSPGQPSSYEQYF.

This clonotype was recorded at least ten times. The chain uses TRBV3-1 and TRBJ2-7; no definite D call. Germline V gene data show CDR1 as LGHDT and CDR2 as YNNKEL (reference sequence). This CDR3 has 15 residues. The ends were cut back, 4 bases at V and 2 bases at J, with 15 bases in the middle. The CDR3 DNA follows: TGTGCCAGCAGCCGACCATCAGGAACCCCCTACGAGCAGTACTTC. Protein product: CASSRPSGTPYEQYF.

J is TRBJ1-4 and V is TRBV4-1, with 9 bases identical to TRBD1. Germline CDR1 and CDR2: MGHRA and YSYEKL. V gave up 0 bases and J gave up 0 bases; unmatched junction bases: 8. CDR3 size: 19 residues. The chain's CDR3 is CASSQDLNRGHPTNEKLFF. CDR3 in DNA: TGCGCCAGCAGCCAAGATTTGAACAGGGGGCATCCAACTAATGAAAAACTGTTTTTT.

The rearrangement joins TRBV10-3 to TRBJ2-7; the D is unclear. The CDR3 consists of 12 residues. Germline values: CDR1 ENHRY, CDR2 SYGVKD. The V and J ends lost 8 bases and 1 base respectively, with 9 bases between them. CDR3 DNA sequence: TGTGCCATCCAGGACGGTTCCTACGAGCAGTACTTC. Its protein product is CAIQDGSYEQYF.

This clonotype was counted between two and nine times. A much more abundant neighbour one base away suggests this may be a read error. This rearrangement joins TRBV11-2 to TRBJ2-1; possibly TRBD2 for D (5 bases). The CDR3 runs 16 residues. The ends were cut back, 5 bases at V and 0 bases at J, with 14 bases in the middle. Germline CDR1 SGHAT, CDR2 FQNNGV. This CDR3 is CASSTFRGPSYNEQFF. CDR3 bases: TGTGCCAGCAGCACGTTTAGAGGGCCCTCCTACAATGAGCAGTTCTTC.

This clonotype was counted ten times or more. This rearrangement joins TRBV11-2 to TRBJ2-1, with D uncertain. Germline V gene lookup returns CDR1 SGHAT and CDR2 FQNNGV. V shed 4 bases and J shed 2 bases, with 6 bases lying between them. This CDR3 is built from 13 residues. CDR3 DNA sequence: TGTGCCAGCAGCTCTACGACCTACAATGAGCAGTTCTTC. Translated: CASSSTTYNEQFF.

This clonotype was found a few times. The chain employs TRBV5-1 and TRBJ2-5; D not resolved. The CDR3 runs to 14 residues. V was shortened by 2 bases and J by 5 bases, with 13 bases between the two germline ends. Germline lookup yields CDR1 SGHRS and CDR2 YFSETQ. CDR3 loop: CASSFGRKEETQYF. As DNA, the CDR3 is TGCGCCAGCAGCTTCGGACGGAAGGAGGAGACCCAGTACTTC.

This clonotype was observed at least ten times. This chain links TRBV20-1 with TRBJ1-3; a weak D match, TRBD1 (5 bases). The CDR3 runs to 15 residues. V lost 3 bases and J 0 bases, leaving 12 bases between the germline ends. Looked up from germline, CDR1 is DFQATT and CDR2 is SNEGSKA (reference sequence). CDR3 region: CSASLEGSSGNTIYF. CDR3 in DNA: TGCAGTGCTAGCCTTGAGGGGAGCTCTGGAAACACCATATATTTT.